The 15 T cell receptor beta chains in this list originate from one sample, sequenced in a study of identifying expanded T cells in peripheral blood. Assay: immunoSEQ multiplex PCR; the TCRdb copy retains only in-frame clones and omits some. The sample carries roughly 86,000 clones, 80% to 90% recorded once. Sequencing was done on a sample of blood. Receptors were obtained from a person between 18 and 75 years old in good health.

The genes are TRBV7-9 and TRBJ1-1; a possible D gene is TRBD1 (6 bases). The germline V gene encodes CDR1 SEHNR and CDR2 FQNEAQ (reference sequence). Trimming took 6 bases from V and 3 from J, leaving 20 bases between them. CDR3 length equals 16 residues. CDR3 sequence (DNA): TGTGCCAGCAGTCCAGTCTGGGGGGCCGGGGACACTGAAGCTTTCTTT. Protein product: CASSPVWGAGDTEAFF.

This sequence joins TRBV18 and TRBJ1-5; TRBD1 is a possible D gene (5 bases). Germline CDR1 and CDR2: KGHSH and LQKENI. The CDR3 has 12 residues. V lost 6 bases to trimming and J lost 8 bases, with 11 bases between them. For the CDR3, the DNA is TGTGCCAGCTCCCCTAGGGGAGAGCCCCAGCATTTT. Translated, it gives CASSPRGEPQHF. Full variable domain (remainder filled in from reference TRBV18 and TRBJ1-5): NAGVMQNPRHLVRRRGQEARLRCSPMKGHSHVYWYRQLPEEGLKFMVYLQKENIIDESGMPKERFSAEFPKEGPSILRIQQVVRGDSAAYFCASSPRGEPQHFGDGTRLSIL.

For the CDR3, the DNA is TGTGCCAGCACCACGACGGGACAGGGCTTTTCGATGGATGGCTACACCTTC. Its translation: CASTTTGQGFSMDGYTF. The chain links TRBV11-2 to TRBJ1-2, with 9 bases matching TRBD1. The junction had 18 bases not matched to a gene; V was cut back by 7 bases and J by 6 bases. This CDR3 is built from 17 residues. Germline V lookup: CDR1 SGHAT, CDR2 FQNNGV.

Only a few counts were recorded for this clone. The rearrangement links TRBV30 to TRBJ1-6; possibly TRBD1 for D (5 bases). There are 15 residues in the CDR3. Germline V lookup: CDR1 GTSNPN, CDR2 SVGIG (reference sequence). Trimming left V 6 bases short and J 0 bases short, with 12 bases between. The CDR3 bases are TGTGCCTGCCGACAGACTAGCTCCTATAATTCACCCCTCCACTTT. Translated, it gives CACRQTSSYNSPLHF. Full variable domain (rest looked up from reference TRBV30 and TRBJ1-6): SQTIHQWPATLVQPVGSPLSLECTVEGTSNPNLYWYRQAAGRGLQLLFYSVGIGQISSEVPQNLSASRPQDRQFILSSKKLLLSDSGFYLCACRQTSSYNSPLHFGNGTRLTVT.

This clone was detected only a few times. The V call is TRBV6-5, the J call TRBJ1-2; TRBD1 is a possible D gene (5 bases). V lost 6 bases to trimming and J lost 0 bases, with 8 bases between them. This CDR3 is 13 amino acids long. Looked up from germline, CDR1 is MNHEY and CDR2 is SVGAGI. The CDR3 reads CASRLGANYGYTF. As DNA, the CDR3 is TGTGCCAGCAGACTGGGGGCTAACTATGGCTACACCTTC.

This clone was detected only once. The V and J genes are TRBV18 and TRBJ1-1; TRBD1 is a possible D gene (5 bases). In germline, CDR1 is KGHSH, CDR2 LQKENI. There are 13 residues in the CDR3. Trimming removed 6 bases from V and 1 base from J, with 9 bases in between. CDR3 loop: CASSGGPNTEAFF. The CDR3 bases are TGTGCCAGCTCCGGGGGACCGAACACTGAAGCTTTCTTT.

V and J are TRBV18 and TRBJ2-7; TRBD1 aligns across 11 bases. CDR1 and CDR2 from the germline V gene are KGHSH and LQKENI. Germline trimming cut 8 bases from V and 6 bases from J; bases unmatched to any gene: 6. This CDR3 has 13 residues. The CDR3 loop reads CASAPGTGGEQYF. The CDR3 region has the DNA TGTGCCAGCGCCCCCGGGACAGGGGGCGAGCAGTACTTC.

The chain uses TRBV27 and TRBJ1-1; D call uncertain. Germline assignment: CDR1 MNHEY and CDR2 SMNVEV (reference sequence). Trimming shortened V by 7 bases and J by 5 bases, and 11 bases separated the two germline ends. The CDR3 has 12 residues. CDR3 region: CASKGPGTEAFF. Here the CDR3 DNA reads TGTGCCAGCAAGGGTCCGGGAACTGAAGCTTTCTTT.

The chain recombines TRBV5-6 with TRBJ2-2, with 7 bases identical to TRBD1. CDR1 SGHDT and CDR2 YYEEEE come from the germline V gene. V shed 2 bases, J shed 6 bases, and the junction held 7 bases outside the gene matches. CDR3 length equals 15 residues. The CDR3 here is CASSLRGPRPGELFF. In DNA form, the CDR3 reads TGTGCCAGCAGCTTAAGGGGGCCAAGACCCGGGGAGCTGTTTTTT. Drawing the rest from reference TRBV5-6 and TRBJ2-2, the complete variable domain is DAGVTQSPTHLIKTRGQQVTLRCSPKSGHDTVSWYQQALGQGPQFIFQYYEEEERQRGNFPDRFSGHQFPNYSSELNVNALLLGDSALYLCASSLRGPRPGELFFGEGSRLTVL.

The chain couples TRBV9 to TRBJ2-1; maybe TRBD2 (7 bases). Germline V gene sequence: CDR1 SGDLS, CDR2 YYNGEE. The CDR3 totals 16 residues. Trimming cost V 3 bases and J 8 bases, with 21 bases left between them. Here the CDR3 reads CASSDLRGARVYEQFF. In nucleotides, the CDR3 is TGTGCCAGCAGCGACCTACGGGGGGCCCGTGTGTATGAGCAGTTCTTC.

By proportion, this clone is medium-sized. The V and J genes are TRBV5-6 and TRBJ1-1; possibly TRBD1 for D (5 bases). Trimming removed 0 bases at V and 2 bases at J, with 11 bases between. CDR1 and CDR2 from the germline V gene are SGHDT and YYEEEE. The CDR3 extends over 15 amino acids. CDR3 nucleotide sequence: TGTGCCAGCAGCTTGGTACTCCAGGGTAACACTGAAGCTTTCTTT. Amino acid sequence: CASSLVLQGNTEAFF.

The CDR3 here is CASSLNQGAYGYTF. As DNA, the CDR3 is TGTGCCAGCAGCTTAAACCAGGGGGCCTATGGCTACACCTTC. V gene TRBV7-3 combines with J gene TRBJ1-2; 8 nucleotides line up with TRBD1. Per germline, CDR1 SGHTA and CDR2 FQGTGA. Losses at the gene ends were 1 base for V and 4 bases for J; bases not matched to a gene: 2. The CDR3 covers 14 residues. The whole variable domain, filled in from reference TRBV7-3 and TRBJ1-2, reads GAGVSQTPSNKVTEKGKYVELRCDPISGHTALYWYRQSLGQGPEFLIYFQGTGAADDSGLPNDRFFAVRPEGSVSTLKIQRTERGDSAVYLCASSLNQGAYGYTFGSGTRLTVV.

In this sample, this clone turned up a few times. V and J are TRBV30 and TRBJ1-4, with 7 positions matching TRBD1. The CDR3 runs 12 residues. The germline V gene has CDR1 GTSNPN and CDR2 SVGIG (reference sequence). J gave up 8 bases and V 4 bases, and 4 bases lay outside the gene matches. CDR3 residues: CAWKRQGEKLFF. CDR3 DNA sequence: TGTGCCTGGAAAAGACAGGGAGAAAAACTGTTTTTT.

V usage is TRBV7-9 and J usage is TRBJ2-1; possible D gene TRBD1, 6 bases. The CDR3 loop spans 15 amino acids. Trimming pared 2 bases from V and 7 bases from J, leaving 15 bases between. Looked up from germline, CDR1 is SEHNR and CDR2 is FQNEAQ (reference sequence). The CDR3 loop is CASSLSQGKANEQFF. The DNA of the CDR3 is TGTGCCAGCAGCTTATCACAGGGTAAGGCAAATGAGCAGTTCTTC.

The chain links TRBV6-5 to TRBJ1-2, with TRBD1 matching over 7 bases. After removal of 2 bases from V and 2 bases from J, the junction contained 2 bases not matched to a gene. The CDR3 covers 14 residues. Germline V lookup: CDR1 MNHEY, CDR2 SVGAGI. CDR3 in DNA: TGTGCCAGCAGTTACGAGGGACAGAACTATGGCTACACCTTC. Its protein is CASSYEGQNYGYTF.